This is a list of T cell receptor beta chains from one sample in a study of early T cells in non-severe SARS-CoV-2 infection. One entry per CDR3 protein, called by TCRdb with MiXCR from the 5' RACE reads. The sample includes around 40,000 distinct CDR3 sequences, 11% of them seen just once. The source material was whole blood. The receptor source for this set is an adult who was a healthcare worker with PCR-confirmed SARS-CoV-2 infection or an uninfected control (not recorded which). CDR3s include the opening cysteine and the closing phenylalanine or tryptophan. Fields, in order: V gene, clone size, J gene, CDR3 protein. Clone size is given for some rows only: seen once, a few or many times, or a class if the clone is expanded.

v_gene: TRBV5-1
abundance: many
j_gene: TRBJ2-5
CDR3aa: CASSLAPDTTRETQYF

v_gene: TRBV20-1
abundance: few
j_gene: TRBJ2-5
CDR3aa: CSARDTAGTQYF

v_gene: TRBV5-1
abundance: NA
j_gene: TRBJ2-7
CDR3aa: CASSLVIVDTYEQYF

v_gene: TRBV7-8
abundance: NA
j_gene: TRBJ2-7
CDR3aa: CASSPGTSGRVHEQYF

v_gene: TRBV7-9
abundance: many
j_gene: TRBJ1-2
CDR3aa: CASSLAGGTNYGYTF

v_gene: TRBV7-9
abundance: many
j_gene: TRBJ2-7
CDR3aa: CASSLAGNNYEQYF

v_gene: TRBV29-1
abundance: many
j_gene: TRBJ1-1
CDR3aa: CSVDRDGMNTEAFF

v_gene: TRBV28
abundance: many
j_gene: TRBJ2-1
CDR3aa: CASSPLRDYNEQFF

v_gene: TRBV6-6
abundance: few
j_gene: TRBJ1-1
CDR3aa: CASSPTGVLAFF

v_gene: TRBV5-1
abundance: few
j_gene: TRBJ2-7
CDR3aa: CASNLLAGGLYEQYF

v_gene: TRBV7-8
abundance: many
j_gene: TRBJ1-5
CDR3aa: CASSRFNRVDQPQHF

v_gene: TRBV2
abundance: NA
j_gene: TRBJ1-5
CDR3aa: CASRADLNQPQHF

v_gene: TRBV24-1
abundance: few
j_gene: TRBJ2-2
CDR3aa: CATSDPITGMTGELFF

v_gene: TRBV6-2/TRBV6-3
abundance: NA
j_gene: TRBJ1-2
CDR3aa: CASSYERAHGYTF

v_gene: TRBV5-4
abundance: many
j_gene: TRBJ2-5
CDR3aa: CASSFEGPRGRETQYF

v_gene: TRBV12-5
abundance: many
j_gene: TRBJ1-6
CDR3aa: CASGSDSALYNSPLHF

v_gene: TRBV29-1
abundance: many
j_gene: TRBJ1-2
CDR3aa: CSVKRTGGYTF

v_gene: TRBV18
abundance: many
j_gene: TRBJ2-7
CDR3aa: CASSPRGDEQYF

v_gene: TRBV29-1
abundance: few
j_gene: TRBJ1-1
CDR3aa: CSTLGPGMNTEAFF

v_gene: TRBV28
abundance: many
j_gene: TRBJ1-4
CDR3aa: CASRSIDFEKLFF

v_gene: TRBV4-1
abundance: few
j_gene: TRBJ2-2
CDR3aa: CASSQLRRNTGELFF

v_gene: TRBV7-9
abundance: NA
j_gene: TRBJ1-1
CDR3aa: CASSQLSGTEAFF

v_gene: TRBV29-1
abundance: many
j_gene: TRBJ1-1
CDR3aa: CSVEGENTEAFF